Each of the 26 T cell receptor beta chains below was sequenced from the same sample in a study of T-cell memory formation after mild COVID-19. TCRdb ran MiXCR on the 5' RACE reads and lists one entry per CDR3 protein. This table holds 150,000 to 200,000 distinct CDR3 sequences, over 20% found once. The sample consisted of PBMCs or a T cell subset sorted from them (not recorded which). These receptors all stem from an adult woman who had mild COVID-19 (a few samples of this study predate the infection). Cell type and time point are not known.

This clonotype was found a few times. The chain has TRBV5-6 and TRBJ2-3; no clear D gene. The CDR3 is 14 amino acids. CDR1 SGHDT and CDR2 YYEEEE come from the germline V gene. Trimming shortened V by 4 bases and J by 1 base, and 10 bases separated the two germline ends. CDR3 DNA: TGTGCCAGCAGCGCCCTGATTGGCACAGATACGCAGTATTTT. Its protein is CASSALIGTDTQYF. Based on the CDR3 plus reference TRBV5-6 and TRBJ2-3, the full variable domain is DAGVTQSPTHLIKTRGQQVTLRCSPKSGHDTVSWYQQALGQGPQFIFQYYEEEERQRGNFPDRFSGHQFPNYSSELNVNALLLGDSALYLCASSALIGTDTQYFGPGTRLTVL.

The genes are TRBV5-1 and TRBJ1-2; D is unresolved. Germline V gene sequence: CDR1 SGHRS, CDR2 YFSETQ. The germline V and J ends were trimmed by 0 bases and 5 bases, with 11 bases remaining between them. The CDR3 is 14 amino acids. CDR3 coding DNA: TGCGCCAGCAGCTTGGAGTCGGCGTTGTATGGCTACACCTTC. Translated, it gives CASSLESALYGYTF. The whole variable domain, remainder taken from reference TRBV5-1 and TRBJ1-2, is KAGVTQTPRYLIKTRGQQVTLSCSPISGHRSVSWYQQTPGQGLQFLFEYFSETQRNKGNFPGRFSGRQFSNSRSEMNVSTLELGDSALYLCASSLESALYGYTFGSGTRLTVV.

The rearrangement uses TRBV19 and TRBJ1-2; D possibly corresponds to TRBD1 (5 bases). The CDR3 length is 15 residues. Germline V lookup: CDR1 LNHDA, CDR2 SQIVND (reference sequence). The ends were cut back, 7 bases at V and 0 bases at J, with 15 bases in the middle. The CDR3 reads CASIRDWLPNYGYTF. The DNA for the CDR3 is TGTGCCAGTATTAGGGACTGGCTGCCTAACTATGGCTACACCTTC.

The V call is TRBV9, the J call TRBJ2-1, with D perhaps TRBD2 (6 bases). Germline assignment: CDR1 SGDLS and CDR2 YYNGEE. V was clipped by 2 bases and J by 3 bases, with 9 bases between them. The CDR3 is 14 residues long. In nucleotides, the CDR3 is TGTGCCAGCAGCGTTAGCGGAAACTACAATGAGCAGTTCTTC. It encodes CASSVSGNYNEQFF.

This clonotype was seen a few times. The rearrangement uses TRBV29-1 and TRBJ1-1; D is possibly TRBD1 (5 bases). Germline V CDR1 and CDR2: SQVTM, ANQGSEA. V gave up 0 bases and J gave up 5 bases, with 13 bases separating them. There are 14 residues in the CDR3. CDR3 region: CSVEDRDSWTEAFF. CDR3 coding DNA: TGCAGCGTTGAAGATCGGGACTCTTGGACTGAAGCTTTCTTT.

This clonotype has a handful of counts. The chain links TRBV4-1 to TRBJ2-5, with 9 bases matching TRBD2. The CDR3 covers 19 residues. Germline trimming cut 1 base from V and 3 bases from J; bases unmatched to any gene: 15. Germline V gene data show CDR1 as MGHRA and CDR2 as YSYEKL. The DNA for the CDR3 is TGCGCCAGCAGCCAAGTAGTTCCCCAAGGCGGGGGGGTGAAAGAGACCCAGTACTTC. Translating gives CASSQVVPQGGGVKETQYF.

The V and J genes are TRBV7-9 and TRBJ2-2, with D perhaps matching TRBD1 or TRBD2 (5 bases each). The CDR3 is made up of 15 amino acids. V lost 4 bases to trimming and J lost 4 bases, with 13 bases between them. The V gene's germline CDR1 is SEHNR and CDR2 FQNEAQ (reference sequence). The CDR3 protein is CASSSSGAITGELFF. In DNA form, the CDR3 reads TGTGCCAGCAGCTCGTCCGGGGCCATCACCGGGGAGCTGTTTTTT.

This chain connects TRBV7-9 to TRBJ2-7; D not certain. This CDR3 has 13 amino acids. V was pared by 4 bases and J by 7 bases, with 14 bases between. Germline V gives CDR1 SEHNR, CDR2 FQNEAQ (reference sequence). DNA of the CDR3: TGTGCCAGCAGCTCCTCCCACCTCGGGGAGCAGTACTTC. Amino acid sequence: CASSSSHLGEQYF. The variable domain in full, with the rest retrieved from reference TRBV7-9 and TRBJ2-7, is DTGVSQNPRHKITKRGQNVTFRCDPISEHNRLYWYRQTLGQGPEFLTYFQNEAQLEKSRLLSDRFSAERPKGSFSTLEIQRTEQGDSAMYLCASSSSHLGEQYFGPGTRLTVT.

The V and J genes are TRBV4-1 and TRBJ2-2; maybe TRBD2 (5 bases). The V gene lost 7 bases and the J gene lost 4 bases, with 7 bases spanning the gap. The CDR3 totals 12 residues. The germline CDR1 and CDR2 sequences are MGHRA and YSYEKL. DNA for the CDR3: TGCGCCAGCACCCGGGGCACCGGGGAGCTGTTTTTT. Its protein product is CASTRGTGELFF.

The V call is TRBV30, the J call TRBJ1-5; 8 bases are a match to TRBD1. J lost 2 bases, V lost 2 bases, and 2 bases had no gene match. CDR3 length: 14 residues. Germline CDR1 reads GTSNPN; CDR2 reads SVGIG (reference sequence). This CDR3 reads CAWSSGQGNQPQHF. In DNA form, the CDR3 reads TGTGCCTGGAGTTCGGGACAGGGCAATCAGCCCCAGCATTTT. The full variable domain, with the rest looked up from reference TRBV30 and TRBJ1-5, is SQTIHQWPATLVQPVGSPLSLECTVEGTSNPNLYWYRQAAGRGLQLLFYSVGIGQISSEVPQNLSASRPQDRQFILSSKKLLLSDSGFYLCAWSSGQGNQPQHFGDGTRLSIL.

V usage is TRBV11-2 and J usage is TRBJ2-2; TRBD2 might be the D (5 bases). The CDR3 has 16 residues. CDR1 is SGHAT, CDR2 FQNNGV, per germline. The V end was cut by 3 bases, the J end by 1 base, with 12 bases between. The CDR3 spells CASSFGVTMNTGELFF. The CDR3 DNA is TGTGCCAGCAGCTTCGGGGTAACCATGAACACCGGGGAGCTGTTTTTT. The full variable domain, with the rest looked up from reference TRBV11-2 and TRBJ2-2, is EAGVAQSPRYKIIEKRQSVAFWCNPISGHATLYWYQQILGQGPKLLIQFQNNGVVDDSQLPKDRFSAERLKGVDSTLKIQPAKLEDSAVYLCASSFGVTMNTGELFFGEGSRLTVL.

V and J are TRBV4-3 and TRBJ2-5, with TRBD2 identical over 7 bases. The CDR3 totals 14 residues. In germline, CDR1 is LGHNA, CDR2 YSLEER. The V and J ends lost 4 bases and 2 bases, in that order; junction bases with no gene match: 4. The CDR3 region is CASSPAGPQETQYF. DNA of the CDR3: TGCGCCAGCAGCCCAGCGGGGCCTCAAGAGACCCAGTACTTC.

CDR3 bases: TGTGCCAGCAGCTTTTCGTCGAACACCGGGGAGCTGTTTTTT. Residues: CASSFSSNTGELFF. The chain employs TRBV5-5 and TRBJ2-2; D not certain. Per the germline V gene, CDR1 is SGHKS and CDR2 is YYEKEE (reference sequence). This CDR3 contains 14 residues. V was trimmed by 2 bases and J by 0 bases, leaving 5 bases between them.

The V call is TRBV5-1, the J call TRBJ2-7; TRBD2 agrees at 11 bases. CDR1 is SGHRS, CDR2 YFSETQ, per germline. The CDR3 totals 14 residues. The junction had 2 bases not matched to a gene; V was cut back by 4 bases and J by 2 bases. CDR3 loop: CASSLTSGAYEQYF. CDR3 sequence (DNA): TGCGCCAGCAGCCTGACTAGCGGGGCCTACGAGCAGTACTTC.

This clonotype showed up just a few times. The V call is TRBV3-1, the J call TRBJ1-2; 9 bases agree with TRBD1. This CDR3 has 14 amino acids. In germline, CDR1 is LGHDT, CDR2 YNNKEL (reference sequence). V was clipped by 2 bases and J by 5 bases; unmatched bases: 3. The CDR3 sequence is CASSQTGTGYGYTF. The CDR3 DNA reads TGTGCCAGCAGCCAAACCGGGACAGGGTATGGCTACACCTTC.

Only a few counts were recorded for this clonotype. One junction end disagrees with the germline gene, perhaps due to a read error. The chain uses TRBV7-6 and TRBJ2-7; the D gene is possibly TRBD2 (6 bases). This CDR3 comprises 14 residues. Germline CDR1 reads SGHVS; CDR2 reads FNYEAQ. The CDR3 region is CASSGTEGSFEQYF. For the CDR3, the DNA is TGTGCCAGCAGCGGGACGGAGGGGTCCTTCGAGCAGTACTTC.

This clonotype was seen a few times. The chain has TRBV5-1 and TRBJ2-7, with D perhaps matching TRBD1 or TRBD2 (5 bases each). This CDR3 region has 15 residues. V lost 0 bases and J lost 0, with 10 bases in between. Germline V gives CDR1 SGHRS, CDR2 YFSETQ. This chain's CDR3 is CASSLGDGPSYEQYF. Here the CDR3 DNA reads TGCGCCAGCAGCTTGGGGGACGGACCCTCCTACGAGCAGTACTTC.

This chain connects TRBV7-9 to TRBJ2-1, with TRBD2 as a possible D gene (6 bases). In germline, CDR1 is SEHNR, CDR2 FQNEAQ (reference sequence). The CDR3 consists of 15 residues. Trimming stripped 5 bases from V and 2 bases from J, with 13 bases between. The CDR3 loop reads CASSPRPSAYNEQFF. Here the CDR3 DNA reads TGTGCCAGCAGCCCACGGCCTAGCGCCTACAATGAGCAGTTCTTC.

This chain links TRBV20-1 with TRBJ2-3, with 11 bases matching TRBD2. Germline assignment: CDR1 DFQATT and CDR2 SNEGSKA (reference sequence). The V gene end was trimmed by 7 bases and the J gene end by 5 bases; junction bases not matched to a gene: 14. The CDR3 is 16 amino acids. This chain's CDR3 is CSVRTSGYAFQDTQYF. The CDR3 DNA reads TGCAGTGTTCGGACTAGCGGGTACGCCTTTCAAGATACGCAGTATTTT.

This clonotype occurred a few times. V and J are TRBV7-8 and TRBJ2-2; a possible D gene is TRBD2 (6 bases). Trimming left V 1 base short and J 6 bases short, with 12 bases between. This CDR3 has 15 residues. Per germline, CDR1 SGHVS and CDR2 FQNEAQ. The CDR3 sequence is CASSLEPGEAGELFF. Here the CDR3 DNA reads TGTGCCAGCAGCTTAGAACCCGGGGAGGCCGGGGAGCTGTTTTTT.

The chain couples TRBV7-2 to TRBJ1-1; D is ambiguous. Germline loops: CDR1 SGHTA, CDR2 FQGNSA. This CDR3 has 14 residues. V was pared by 1 base and J by 6 bases, with 12 bases between. This CDR3 reads CASSLVHQRPEAFF. In DNA form, the CDR3 reads TGTGCCAGCAGCTTAGTTCACCAGCGGCCTGAAGCTTTCTTT.

The chain carries TRBV3-1 and TRBJ2-5; D is perhaps TRBD1 (5 bases). Trimming shortened V by 0 bases and J by 0 bases, and 11 bases separated the two germline ends. CDR3 length equals 16 residues. Germline values: CDR1 LGHDT, CDR2 YNNKEL (reference sequence). The CDR3 DNA reads TGTGCCAGCAGCCAAGAGGAAGGGGTGTACCAAGAGACCCAGTACTTC. Translation: CASSQEEGVYQETQYF.

The chain uses TRBV7-9 and TRBJ1-1; the D gene is possibly TRBD1 (5 bases). The V end lost 5 bases, the J end lost 9 bases, and 19 bases lay between the germline ends. Germline values: CDR1 SEHNR, CDR2 FQNEAQ (reference sequence). CDR3 length: 14 amino acids. Here the CDR3 reads CASSRPRDVGQAFF. Written as DNA, the CDR3 is TGTGCCAGCAGCCGCCCCCGGGACGTGGGGCAAGCTTTCTTT.

In this sample, this clonotype turned up a few times. DNA of the CDR3: TGTGCCACCGGCCCCGCGGCGGGGACAGAGTACAATGAGCAGTTCTTC. Translation: CATGPAAGTEYNEQFF. The rearrangement uses TRBV24-1 and TRBJ2-1, with D possibly matching TRBD1 (7 bases). V lost 9 bases, J lost 4 bases, and 21 bases lay in between. Germline V gene sequence: CDR1 KGHDR, CDR2 SFDVKD. This CDR3 has 16 amino acids.

This clonotype was observed a few times. V gene TRBV6-4 combines with J gene TRBJ1-2; D is undetermined. Germline V gene data show CDR1 as MRHNA and CDR2 as SNTAGT. The CDR3 runs to 13 residues. Trimming left V 3 bases short and J 2 bases short, with 7 bases between. The CDR3 loop is CASSEGSNYGYTF. The CDR3 coding sequence is TGTGCCAGCAGTGAGGGCAGCAACTATGGCTACACCTTC.

The chain has TRBV7-6 and TRBJ2-7; TRBD2 matches at 8 bases. This CDR3 has 15 residues. Germline V gene sequence: CDR1 SGHVS, CDR2 FNYEAQ. The V segment lost 2 bases and the J segment 6 bases; nucleotides outside the gene matches: 9. DNA of the CDR3: TGTGCCAGCAGCTTATCTCCGGGACTAGACTCCGAGCAGTACTTC. This sequence encodes CASSLSPGLDSEQYF.